The TCR beta chain described here comes from a study of blood T cell repertoires in COVID-19. Germline CDR1 is SGHVS and CDR2 is FQNEAQ. This CDR3 region has 16 residues. The J segment lost 4 bases and the V segment lost 1 base, leaving 6 bases of the junction unmatched. In this sample, this clone turned up once. Generated by immunoSEQ multiplex PCR, the TCRdb table keeps only in-frame clones and is missing some. The sample contains around 70,000 clones, 70% to 80% of which appear only once. The genes are TRBV7-8 and TRBJ1-3, with 8 bases lining up with TRBD1. Sequencing used peripheral blood. This clonotype was sampled from a man aged 70 or older with acute or convalescent COVID-19. CDR3 amino acids: CASSLGQGANGNTIYF. The DNA of the CDR3 is TGTGCCAGCAGCTTAGGCCAGGGGGCGAACGGAAACACCATATATTTT.